The sequence of this TCR beta chain was determined in a study of cytomegalovirus exposure and HLA in healthy donors. Study findings and constraints: Confirmation in vitro established that three CMV-associated chains were specific for CMV antigens. Subsequent analysis of the 120 or so validation repertoires found a tendency for first-cohort TCR clusters to co-occur.

Profiled with immunoSEQ multiplex PCR; TCRdb holds only in-frame clones, not every one. The sample has fewer than 400,000 clones, approximately 85% seen once. This clone came up a few times. Its target is not known. The CDR3 has 14 residues. The germline CDR1 and CDR2 sequences are LNHDA and SQIVND (reference sequence). Trimming removed 5 bases from V and 4 bases from J; junction bases left unmatched: 2. J is TRBJ2-2 and V is TRBV19; 9 bases are a match to TRBD1. The sequencing sample was made of PBMCs. This sequence originates from a man under 40 in good health and CMV-seronegative. In DNA form, the CDR3 reads TGTGCCAGTAGTCAGGACAGGGGCACCGGGGAGCTGTTTTTT. Translating it yields CASSQDRGTGELFF.